The 16 T cell receptor beta chains below all came from one sample that was sequenced in a study of early T cells in non-severe SARS-CoV-2 infection. MiXCR, run by TCRdb on the 5' RACE reads, gives a single entry per CDR3 protein. Among 65,000 to 75,000 distinct CDR3 sequences listed, 11% were seen once. The sample consisted of whole blood. The origin of the receptors is an adult who was a healthcare worker with PCR-confirmed SARS-CoV-2 infection or an uninfected control (not recorded which).

This clonotype was seen many times. The V and J genes are TRBV11-3 and TRBJ2-3; 7 positions match TRBD2. The CDR3 sequence is 17 residues long. CDR1 is SGHNT and CDR2 is YENEEA in the germline V gene. V dropped 4 bases and J dropped 2; count of bases not matched to a gene: 12. The CDR3 DNA reads as TGTGCCAGCAGCTCCTCGATGGCTAGCGGCCTCACAGATACGCAGTATTTT. Translated, it gives CASSSSMASGLTDTQYF.

This clonotype occurred a few times. The V call is TRBV7-9, the J call TRBJ1-4; D not resolved. Trimming cost V 5 bases and J 8 bases, with 15 bases left between them. In germline, CDR1 is SEHNR, CDR2 FQNEAQ (reference sequence). The CDR3 is 14 residues long. The CDR3 sequence: CASSVALNPEKLFF. DNA for the CDR3: TGTGCCAGCAGCGTGGCTCTTAATCCCGAAAAACTGTTTTTT.

This clonotype was observed many times. The genes are TRBV4-1 and TRBJ2-1, with D perhaps TRBD1 (5 bases). CDR1 MGHRA and CDR2 YSYEKL come from the germline V gene. Trimming took off 2 bases at V and 7 bases at J, with 15 bases between the two ends. The CDR3 has 15 amino acids. The CDR3 coding sequence is TGCGCCAGCAGCCAAATGGGGCGGAAGAAAAATGAGCAGTTCTTC. This gives the protein CASSQMGRKKNEQFF.

There are many counts of this clonotype. The chain employs TRBV19 and TRBJ1-6; D ambiguous. The CDR3 contains 14 residues. V was pared by 4 bases and J by 7 bases, with 11 bases between. The V gene's germline CDR1 is LNHDA and CDR2 SQIVND (reference sequence). Here the CDR3 DNA reads TGTGCCAGTAGTAGGTCTGGGCCCAATTCACCCCTCCACTTT. This translates into CASSRSGPNSPLHF.

This chain uses TRBV12-3 or TRBV12-4 with TRBJ1-1; D call uncertain. V lost 6 bases and J lost 3, with 11 bases in between. The CDR3 has 13 residues. The DNA for the CDR3 is TGTGCCAGCAGGGCCCCTCCGGACACTGAAGCTTTCTTT. Encoded protein: CASRAPPDTEAFF.

J is TRBJ1-1 and V is TRBV29-1; TRBD1 agrees at 9 bases. The ends lost 6 bases at V and 4 bases at J; junction bases unmatched: 6. This CDR3 contains 13 residues. Germline lookup yields CDR1 SQVTM and CDR2 ANQGSEA. CDR3 residues: CSVMGQGSTEAFF. CDR3 nucleotide sequence: TGCAGCGTGATGGGACAGGGTTCCACTGAAGCTTTCTTT. The entire variable domain, with the rest obtained from reference TRBV29-1 and TRBJ1-1, is as follows: SAVISQKPSRDICQRGTSLTIQCQVDSQVTMMFWYRQQPGQSLTLIATANQGSEATYESGFVIDKFPISRPNLTFSTLTVSNMSPEDSSIYLCSVMGQGSTEAFFGQGTRLTVV.

The sample holds a few counts of this clonotype. This chain connects TRBV7-9 to TRBJ2-7, with a weak D call TRBD1 (6 bases). CDR3 length equals 13 residues. V dropped 5 bases and J dropped 3 bases, with 11 bases sitting between them. The germline CDR1 and CDR2 sequences are SEHNR and FQNEAQ (reference sequence). The CDR3 DNA reads as TGTGCCAGCAGCATCTCACAGGGCTACGAGCAGTACTTC. This sequence encodes CASSISQGYEQYF.

V gene TRBV29-1 combines with J gene TRBJ2-3; D tentatively fits TRBD1 or TRBD2 (5 bases each). The germline V and J ends were trimmed by 4 bases and 1 base, with 12 bases remaining between them. This CDR3 has 14 residues. In germline, CDR1 is SQVTM, CDR2 ANQGSEA. The DNA of the CDR3 is TGCAGCGTTGGGCAGGGACCTGGCACAGATACGCAGTATTTT. Encoded protein: CSVGQGPGTDTQYF.

In this sample, this clonotype turned up a few times. The chain links TRBV29-1 to TRBJ2-1, with a weak D call TRBD1 (5 bases). V was pared by 3 bases and J by 9 bases, with 12 bases between. The CDR3 runs 12 residues. Germline V gives CDR1 SQVTM, CDR2 ANQGSEA. As DNA, the CDR3 is TGCAGCGTTGACCTCAGGGATGGTGAGCAGTTCTTC. This gives the protein CSVDLRDGEQFF.

V gene TRBV6-2 or TRBV6-3 combines with J gene TRBJ2-3, with D possibly matching TRBD2 (6 bases). Trimming took 2 bases from V and 6 from J, leaving 12 bases between them. CDR1 and CDR2 from the germline V gene are MNHEY and SVGEGT. The CDR3 loop spans 14 amino acids. CDR3 in DNA: TGTGCCAGCAGTTACCTGACTAGTCGCGATACGCAGTATTTT. Translating gives CASSYLTSRDTQYF.

The chain uses TRBV11-2 and TRBJ2-2; D is unresolved. The CDR3 length is 15 residues. In germline, CDR1 is SGHAT, CDR2 FQNNGV. Trimming left V 5 bases short and J 1 base short, with 11 bases between. CDR3 amino acids: CASSRVEGNTGELFF. The DNA of the CDR3 is TGTGCCAGCAGCCGGGTGGAAGGGAACACCGGGGAGCTGTTTTTT.

The sample holds many counts of this clonotype. The chain joins TRBV11-3 to TRBJ2-1; 14 bases map to TRBD2. Germline V gene data show CDR1 as SGHNT and CDR2 as YENEEA. Trimming at V came to 5 bases and at J to 2 bases, leaving 5 bases not matched to a gene. CDR3 size: 17 residues. CDR3 amino acids: CASSPWTSGRTYNEQFF. The CDR3, as DNA: TGTGCCAGCAGCCCTTGGACTAGCGGGAGGACCTACAATGAGCAGTTCTTC.

V gene TRBV5-1 combines with J gene TRBJ2-3; perhaps TRBD2 as D (6 bases). The CDR3 totals 14 residues. Looked up from germline, CDR1 is SGHRS and CDR2 is YFSETQ. V was trimmed by 4 bases and J by 9 bases, leaving 18 bases between them. CDR3 coding DNA: TGCGCCAGCAGCGGGCAGGGCGGGATAGCAACGCAGTATTTT. This encodes CASSGQGGIATQYF.

V is TRBV7-9 and J is TRBJ2-7; 8 bases match TRBD2. The junction had 9 bases not matched to a gene; V was cut back by 5 bases and J by 3 bases. The CDR3 extends over 15 amino acids. Germline CDR1 SEHNR, CDR2 FQNEAQ (reference sequence). The CDR3 DNA sequence: TGTGCCAGCAGCCCGGGACTAGGAGGGGACTACGAGCAGTACTTC. This encodes CASSPGLGGDYEQYF.

This clonotype came up many times. The chain is built from TRBV5-1 and TRBJ2-1; D remains ambiguous. Deletions cut 2 bases from V and 0 bases from J, with 9 bases between. The CDR3 length is 15 residues. Germline assignment: CDR1 SGHRS and CDR2 YFSETQ. DNA of the CDR3: TGCGCCAGCAGCTTCGCCGGACCCTCCTACAATGAGCAGTTCTTC. Protein sequence: CASSFAGPSYNEQFF.

The gene calls are TRBV6-2 or TRBV6-3 and TRBJ2-7; tentative D call: TRBD1 (6 bases). V shed 5 bases and J shed 2 bases, with 16 bases lying between them. The CDR3 extends over 15 amino acids. Germline values: CDR1 MNHEY, CDR2 SVGEGT. In nucleotides, the CDR3 is TGTGCCAGCAGTACCGTCGACAGGTTAGCCTACGAGCAGTACTTC. It is translated as CASSTVDRLAYEQYF.